This entry concerns a single T cell receptor (beta chain). The germline CDR1 and CDR2 sequences are MNHEY and SVGAGI. Trimming stripped 7 bases from V and 1 base from J, with 16 bases between. The CDR3 has 15 amino acids. Only in-frame clones appear in the TCRdb table, and some are missing; sequencing was by immunoSEQ multiplex PCR. Of roughly 250,000 clones in the sample, around 81% were seen once. This record comes from a study of blood T cell repertoires in COVID-19. The chain employs TRBV6-5 and TRBJ2-5, with D perhaps matching TRBD2 (7 bases). The sequencing input was peripheral blood. The source is a man aged 45-65 years with active or convalescent COVID-19. CDR3 in amino acids: CASTQPGGLQETQYF. The CDR3 DNA reads as TGTGCCAGCACCCAGCCCGGGGGGCTCCAAGAGACCCAGTACTTC.